The clone carrying this TCR beta chain occurred a few times. As yet, its antigen is unknown. The CDR3 runs 13 residues. The V end was cut by 1 base, the J end by 7 bases, with 10 bases between. The sample originates from a study of post-analysis software for immune sequencing data. Study-level findings and limits: Patients with multiple sclerosis recorded significantly lower normalized Chao1 diversity than controls, the study found. Compared with controls, patients had more of about 5 TRBV segments, including TRBV5-6, TRBV5-1 and TRBV20-1.

Sequencing libraries made from TCR beta cDNA carried unique molecular identifiers. There were roughly 1 to 11 million T cells, and about half a million cDNA molecules came from them. TCRdb reanalysed the PCR reads using MiXCR and keeps one entry per CDR3 protein. The sample consists of around 710,000 distinct CDR3 sequences, about half of them appearing once. This receptor was taken from a girl between 10 and 17 years old with multiple sclerosis. The chain uses TRBV12-3 or TRBV12-4 and TRBJ2-5; D remains unclear. Sequences were obtained from blood. The CDR3 DNA follows: TGTGCCAGCAGTTTAGGAGGAGCGTGGACCCAGTACTTC. Translating gives CASSLGGAWTQYF.